This T cell receptor beta chain was sequenced during a study of shared clonotypes between healthy human individuals (dated by TCRdb to the early 2020s). As for the study more broadly: A few men and two women, aged 18 to 49 years, made up the cohort. To estimate repertoire size and how much clonotype sharing occurs between individuals, the study deeply sequenced the blood TCR repertoires of about five healthy adults. Different laboratories and diverse techniques were used to prepare libraries and sequence TCR repertoires, to increase sequencing depth and limit assay-specific biases. Each donor's leukapheresis produced roughly between roughly 0.94 and 9.5 billion PBMCs. Study-wide conclusions, independent of this receptor: The small number of donors limited the genetic and exposure-history diversity represented. Pairwise subsampling led to the expectation that sequencing depth would affect the degree of clonotype sharing among donors. Sampling was restricted to blood, and TCR repertoires in tissues likely differ from the TCR repertoires found in blood.

V loses 2 bases at its end and J loses 8 bases; junction bases beyond the gene matches: 5. Including the terminal cysteine and phenylalanine, the CDR3 comprises 12 residues. The only DNA kept is the CDR3, 36 bases in frame from the first base. CDR1 and CDR2, looked up from the germline V gene (reference sequence), are GTSNPN and SVGIG. The donors were healthy, HIV-negative adults who had no recently reported acute infections or vaccinations. Every donor was a Caucasian adult residing in Nashville, Tennessee, USA. In the unsorted samples, 85 million to 100 million PBMCs were counted, and genomic DNA was extracted using the QIAamp DNA Blood Mini kit. After blood collection by leukapheresis, PBMCs were isolated using Ficoll-Histopaque density gradient centrifugation and then cryopreserved in the vapor phase of liquid nitrogen. Details on this clone: Which antigen it targets is not known. Per-base qualities were not stored, and no clone one base away is much larger.

TCR CDR3 regions were amplified from genomic DNA by multiplex PCR using the deep immunoSEQ assay. Extracted genomic DNA from each cell subset was distributed evenly across all wells of several immunoSEQ 96-well plates, and each plate was treated as a replicate. For unsorted PBMC, each replicate PCR was loaded with about 270 ng genomic DNA, equivalent to tens of thousands of T cell genomes. Genomic DNA from unsorted PBMC was sequenced over ten immunoSEQ deep assay plates. The purified libraries were quantified using a Qubit 3.0 fluorometer, sized with a Bioanalyzer 2100, and then quantified again using the KAPA Library Quantification kit. Each immunoSEQ 96-well plate was sequenced on its own single-read 150-cycle Illumina NextSeq 550 flow cell. Turning to the authors' computational methods: The immunoSEQ output contained only junctional sequences without quality scores, so filtering could not match that applied to full-length reads. Sequences were annotated with PyIR, a Python wrapper for IgBLAST v1.9, using IMGT germline references to assign V/J genes and CDR3. Any read was removed if the V/J assignment was weak (E-value above 1e-6), the CDR3 was missing, or the read contained stop codons, out-of-frame junctions, or ambiguous translated residues. V3J clonotypes were defined by identical inferred V gene, J gene, and CDR3 amino acid sequence. Percentage overlap between repertoires was computed as shared unique clonotypes divided by the size of the smaller repertoire. RTK rarefaction, the Chao1 estimator, and Recon v2.1 estimates of unobserved clonotypes were used to assess repertoire richness. The source is immuneACCESS, and TCRdb retained only in-frame sequences with V and J called. Part of the clones is not carried over; for the studies checked, unresolved V genes explain less than half of this, and the remainder is unexplained. V and J calls and clone size follow that table, whereas D and trimming were derived from the DNA. This sample is represented by about 490,000 clones; over 75% of them were singletons. The top ten clones comprise roughly 12% of the sample.

The TCR sequence derives from a woman aged 40 to 55 in good health. Some clones in this sample may be carry-over from other donors' samples. The V and J genes are TRBV30 and TRBJ1-1; TRBD1 agrees with 7 junctional bases. The specimen sequenced was PBMCs. The CDR3 region reads CAWSRGTAEAFF. The DNA reads TGTGCCTGGAGTAGGGGGACAGCCGAAGCTTTCTTT.